This T cell receptor beta chain derives from a study of blood T cell repertoires in COVID-19 (dated by TCRdb to between 2020 and 2021). Looking at the study overall: The collaborator samples originated in the United States, Italy and Spain and spanned the acute and convalescent phases of COVID-19. The prospective study material was composed of cDNA or gDNA derived from T cells, B-cell-depleted T cells, or PBMCs. Subjects who had been exposed to COVID-19, were actively infected with it, or had recovered from it provided the deeply sampled blood TCRbeta repertoires that made up the dataset. The repertoires were released in a freely available public database intended as a resource for research on the immune response to SARS-CoV-2. Samples came from the ongoing ImmuneRACE study (first 160 participants) plus 1,254 subjects from 6 global collaborators. The sample metadata nearly always contained a de-identified subject ID, COVID-19 status, age in years and sex. Where available, HLA class I and class II types were obtained from metadata supplied by the sample provider rather than from assay-based typing. Overall results and qualifications from the work: The quantity of clinical and demographic metadata differed by source and by participant and was supplied without curation.

Note on this clone: Its antigen is not yet known. There are no base qualities to consult, and no much larger clone falls within one base.

TCRbeta CDR3 regions were amplified from genomic DNA by means of the immunoSEQ Assay, a bias-controlled multiplex PCR. On the study's bioinformatics: The number of nucleated cells in each sample was estimated from the amplification of reference gene primers within the assay. To quantify the absolute abundance of each unique TCRbeta CDR3 rearrangement, sequence reads were collapsed and filtered. For each sample, productive Simpson clonality was calculated as the square root of Simpson's diversity index over productive rearrangements. TCRdb stores this immuneACCESS table with in-frame sequences only. Part of the clones is absent; in the studies checked, under half of the shortfall reflects unresolved V genes, and no reason is known for the rest. For V, J and clone size, that table is used; D and trimming come from the DNA. Present in this sample are over 85,000 clones, roughly 87% of which were seen just once. Of the sample, approximately 5% falls within the top ten clones.

One collaborating source in Seattle enrolled patients during active infection and followed them longitudinally through the course of disease. The collaborating institutions used their own protocols to collect whole blood in K2EDTA tubes. Collaborator samples were shipped for TCRbeta analysis as frozen whole blood, isolated PBMCs, or DNA extracted from either sample type. The receptor's source is a woman aged 45-65 years with COVID-19, enrolled during active disease. The sequenced material came from peripheral blood.

In nucleotide form, the sequence is TGTGCCAGTAGCGGGACAGTTAATGAAAAACTGTTTTTT. Its product reads: CASSGTVNEKLFF. This chain joins TRBV6-5 to TRBJ1-4, and 7 junctional nucleotides match TRBD1. The CDR3 goes from the cysteine to the phenylalanine over 13 residues. Only CDR3 DNA remains: 39 bases, in frame from the first base. The V end gives up 9 bases and the J end 4 bases, leaving 5 bases in the junction not matched to a gene. CDR1 and CDR2 are drawn from the germline V gene: MNHEY, SVGAGI.